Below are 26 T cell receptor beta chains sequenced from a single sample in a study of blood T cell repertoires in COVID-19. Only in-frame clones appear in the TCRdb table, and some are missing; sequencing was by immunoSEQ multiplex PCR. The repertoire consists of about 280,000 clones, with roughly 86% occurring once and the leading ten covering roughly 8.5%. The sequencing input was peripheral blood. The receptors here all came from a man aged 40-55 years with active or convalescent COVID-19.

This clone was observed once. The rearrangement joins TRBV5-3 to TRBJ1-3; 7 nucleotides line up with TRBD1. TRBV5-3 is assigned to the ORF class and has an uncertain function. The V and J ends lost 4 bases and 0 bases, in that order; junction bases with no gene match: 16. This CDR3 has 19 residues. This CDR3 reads CARSQIPGQKCNSGNTIYF. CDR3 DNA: TGTGCCAGAAGCCAAATTCCGGGACAGAAATGCAACTCTGGAAACACCATATATTTT.

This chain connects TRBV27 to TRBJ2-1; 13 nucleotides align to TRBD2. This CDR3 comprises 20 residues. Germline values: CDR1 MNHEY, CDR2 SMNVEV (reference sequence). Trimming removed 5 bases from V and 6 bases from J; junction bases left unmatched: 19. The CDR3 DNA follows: TGTGCCAGCAGTACGATTCCAGGGTACCGGGGACTAGCGGGATCCAATGAGCAGTTCTTC. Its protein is CASSTIPGYRGLAGSNEQFF.

The chain's CDR3 is CASSPQAGMNTEAFF. CDR3 bases: TGTGCCAGTAGTCCCCAAGCAGGGATGAACACTGAAGCTTTCTTT. The chain recombines TRBV19 with TRBJ1-1; maybe TRBD1 (5 bases). Trimming shortened V by 5 bases and J by 0 bases, and 13 bases separated the two germline ends. The CDR3 length is 15 residues. The V gene's germline CDR1 is LNHDA and CDR2 SQIVND (reference sequence).

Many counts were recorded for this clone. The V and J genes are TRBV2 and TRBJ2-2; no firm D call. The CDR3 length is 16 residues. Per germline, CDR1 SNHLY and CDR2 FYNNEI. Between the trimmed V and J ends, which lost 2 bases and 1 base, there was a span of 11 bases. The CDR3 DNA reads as TGTGCCAGCAGTGAACAGTGGCATTTGAACACCGGGGAGCTGTTTTTT. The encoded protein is CASSEQWHLNTGELFF.

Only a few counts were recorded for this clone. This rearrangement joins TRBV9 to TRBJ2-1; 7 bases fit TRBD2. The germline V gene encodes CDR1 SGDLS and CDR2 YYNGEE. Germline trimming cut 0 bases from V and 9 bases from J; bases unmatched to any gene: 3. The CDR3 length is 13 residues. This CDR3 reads CASSVVRTSEQFF. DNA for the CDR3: TGTGCCAGCAGCGTAGTTAGGACTAGTGAGCAGTTCTTC.

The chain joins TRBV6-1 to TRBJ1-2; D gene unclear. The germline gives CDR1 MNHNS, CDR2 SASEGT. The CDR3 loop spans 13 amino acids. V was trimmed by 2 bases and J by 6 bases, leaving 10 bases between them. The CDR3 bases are TGTGCCAGCAGTGAATCCATGAGGGATGGCTACACCTTC. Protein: CASSESMRDGYTF.

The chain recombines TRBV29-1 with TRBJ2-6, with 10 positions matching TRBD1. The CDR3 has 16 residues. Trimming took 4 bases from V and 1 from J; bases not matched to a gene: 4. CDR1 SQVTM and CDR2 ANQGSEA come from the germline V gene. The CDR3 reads CSVVGTGVSGANVLTF. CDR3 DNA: TGCAGCGTTGTCGGGACAGGGGTTTCTGGGGCCAACGTCCTGACTTTC.

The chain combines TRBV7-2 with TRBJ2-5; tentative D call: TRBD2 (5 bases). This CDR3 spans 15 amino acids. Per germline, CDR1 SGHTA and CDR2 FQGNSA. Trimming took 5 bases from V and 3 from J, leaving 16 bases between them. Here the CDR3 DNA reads TGTGCCAGCAGCCCAGGCCTAGCTCCTAAAGAGACCCAGTACTTC. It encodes CASSPGLAPKETQYF.

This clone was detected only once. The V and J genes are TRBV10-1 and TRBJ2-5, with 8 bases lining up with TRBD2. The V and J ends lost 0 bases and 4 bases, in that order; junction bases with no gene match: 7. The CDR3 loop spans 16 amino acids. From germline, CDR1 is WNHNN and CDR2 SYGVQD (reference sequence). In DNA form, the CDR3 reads TGCGCCAGCAGTGAGTCGGCGGCGGGAGGTGCAGAGACCCAGTACTTC. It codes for CASSESAAGGAETQYF.

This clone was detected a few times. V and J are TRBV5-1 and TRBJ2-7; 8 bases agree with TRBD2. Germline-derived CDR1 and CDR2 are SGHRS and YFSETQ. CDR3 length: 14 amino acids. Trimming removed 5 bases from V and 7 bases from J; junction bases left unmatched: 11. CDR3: CASSRAGGGWEQYF. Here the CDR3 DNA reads TGCGCCAGCAGTAGGGCGGGAGGAGGTTGGGAGCAGTACTTC.

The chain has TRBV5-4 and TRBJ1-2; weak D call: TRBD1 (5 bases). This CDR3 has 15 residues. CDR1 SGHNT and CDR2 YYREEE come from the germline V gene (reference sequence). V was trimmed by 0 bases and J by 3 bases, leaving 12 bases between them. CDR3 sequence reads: CASSLEQVGDYGYTF. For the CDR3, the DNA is TGTGCCAGCAGCTTGGAACAGGTGGGCGACTATGGCTACACCTTC.

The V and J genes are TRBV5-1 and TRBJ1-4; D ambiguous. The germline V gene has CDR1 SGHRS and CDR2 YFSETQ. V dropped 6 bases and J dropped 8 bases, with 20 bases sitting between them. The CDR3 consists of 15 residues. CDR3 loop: CASTTGGSGEEKLFF. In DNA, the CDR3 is TGCGCCAGCACCACGGGAGGGTCAGGCGAGGAAAAACTGTTTTTT.

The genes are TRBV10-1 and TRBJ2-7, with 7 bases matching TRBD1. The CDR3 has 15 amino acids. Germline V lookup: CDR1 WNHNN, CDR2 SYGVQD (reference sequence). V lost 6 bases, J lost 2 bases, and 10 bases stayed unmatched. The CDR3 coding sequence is TGCGCCAGCAGCTCCGGGACAGACGAGCCCTACGAGCAGTACTTC. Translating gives CASSSGTDEPYEQYF.

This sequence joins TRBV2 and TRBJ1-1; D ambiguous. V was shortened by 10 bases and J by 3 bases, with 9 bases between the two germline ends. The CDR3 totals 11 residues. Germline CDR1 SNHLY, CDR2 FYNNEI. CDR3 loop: CAIGRYTEAFF. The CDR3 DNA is TGTGCCATTGGGAGGTACACTGAAGCTTTCTTT.

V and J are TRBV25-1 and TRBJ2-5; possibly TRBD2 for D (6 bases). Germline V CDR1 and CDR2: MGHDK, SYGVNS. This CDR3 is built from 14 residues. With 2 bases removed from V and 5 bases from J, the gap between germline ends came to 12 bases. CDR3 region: CASSELTSRETQYF. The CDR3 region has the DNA TGTGCCAGCAGTGAACTAACTAGCCGGGAGACCCAGTACTTC.

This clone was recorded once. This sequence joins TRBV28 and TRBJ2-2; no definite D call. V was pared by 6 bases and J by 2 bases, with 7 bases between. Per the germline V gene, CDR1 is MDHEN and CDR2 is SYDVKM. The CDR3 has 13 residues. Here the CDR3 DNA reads TGTGCCAGCAGACAGACCAACACCGGGGAGCTGTTTTTT. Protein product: CASRQTNTGELFF.

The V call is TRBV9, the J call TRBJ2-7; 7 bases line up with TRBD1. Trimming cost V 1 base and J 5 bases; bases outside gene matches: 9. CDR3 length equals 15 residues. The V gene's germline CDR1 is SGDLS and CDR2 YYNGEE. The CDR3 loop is CASSVREGGSDEQYF. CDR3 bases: TGTGCCAGCAGCGTACGCGAAGGGGGCAGCGACGAGCAGTACTTC.

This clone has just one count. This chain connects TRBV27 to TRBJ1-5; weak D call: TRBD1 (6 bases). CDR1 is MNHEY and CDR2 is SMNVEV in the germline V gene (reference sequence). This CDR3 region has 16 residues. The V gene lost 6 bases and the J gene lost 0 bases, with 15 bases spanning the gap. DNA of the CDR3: TGTGCCAGCAGCCTCCTAGGACAGTTTAGCAATCAGCCCCAGCATTTT. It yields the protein CASSLLGQFSNQPQHF.

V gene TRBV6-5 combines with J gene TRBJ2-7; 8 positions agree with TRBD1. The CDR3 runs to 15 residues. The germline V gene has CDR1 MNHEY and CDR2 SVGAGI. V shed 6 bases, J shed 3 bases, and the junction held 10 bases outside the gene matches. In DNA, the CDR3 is TGTGCCAGCAGGGCCGTCGGGACAGGTGACTACGAGCAGTACTTC. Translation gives CASRAVGTGDYEQYF.

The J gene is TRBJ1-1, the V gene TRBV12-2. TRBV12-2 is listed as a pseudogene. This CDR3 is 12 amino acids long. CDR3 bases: TGTGCAAGTCGCTTAGGGGACTCTGAAGCTTTCTTT. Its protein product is CASRLGDSEAFF.

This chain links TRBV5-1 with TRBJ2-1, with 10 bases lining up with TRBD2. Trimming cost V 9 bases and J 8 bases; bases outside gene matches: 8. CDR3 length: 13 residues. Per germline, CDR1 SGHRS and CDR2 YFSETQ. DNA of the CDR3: TGCGCCACCCGGGGAGCGGGGGGGGATGAGCAGTTCTTC. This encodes CATRGAGGDEQFF.

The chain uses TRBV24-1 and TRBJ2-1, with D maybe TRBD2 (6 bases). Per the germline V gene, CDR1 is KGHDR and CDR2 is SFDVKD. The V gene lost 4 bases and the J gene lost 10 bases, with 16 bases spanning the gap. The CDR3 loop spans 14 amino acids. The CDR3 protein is CATSEIFGGKEQFF. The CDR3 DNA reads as TGTGCCACCAGTGAAATATTTGGGGGGAAAGAGCAGTTCTTC.

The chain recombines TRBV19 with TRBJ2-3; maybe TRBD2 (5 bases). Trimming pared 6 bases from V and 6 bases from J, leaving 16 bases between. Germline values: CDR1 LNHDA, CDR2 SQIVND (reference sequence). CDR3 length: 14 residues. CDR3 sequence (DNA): TGTGCCAGTAGGAGCGGAGTCCAAAGTGATACGCAGTATTTT. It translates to CASRSGVQSDTQYF.

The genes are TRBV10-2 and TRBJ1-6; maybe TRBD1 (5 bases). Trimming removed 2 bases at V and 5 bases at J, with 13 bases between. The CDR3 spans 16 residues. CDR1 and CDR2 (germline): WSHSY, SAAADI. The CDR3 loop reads CASSEAYQGHNSPLHF. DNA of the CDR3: TGCGCCAGCAGTGAGGCCTACCAGGGCCATAATTCACCCCTCCACTTT.

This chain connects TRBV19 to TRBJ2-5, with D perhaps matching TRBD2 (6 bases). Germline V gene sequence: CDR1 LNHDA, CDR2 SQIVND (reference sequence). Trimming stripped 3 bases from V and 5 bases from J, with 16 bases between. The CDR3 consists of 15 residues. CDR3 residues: CASSMLGGPTETQYF. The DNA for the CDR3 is TGTGCCAGTAGTATGCTCGGGGGACCTACGGAGACCCAGTACTTC.

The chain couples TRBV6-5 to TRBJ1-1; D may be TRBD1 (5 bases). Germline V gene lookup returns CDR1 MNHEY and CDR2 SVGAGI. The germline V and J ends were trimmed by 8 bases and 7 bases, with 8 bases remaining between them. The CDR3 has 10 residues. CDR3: CASGALEAFF. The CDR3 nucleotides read TGTGCCAGCGGGGCTCTTGAAGCTTTCTTT.